The clone carrying this T cell receptor beta chain is a singleton in its sample. The antigen remains unidentified. With 60 Vbeta and 13 Jbeta primers, the PCR was carried out. Clones were read by immunoSEQ multiplex PCR, and TCRdb kept only the in-frame ones, dropping some. This sample yields roughly 100,000 clones, of which roughly 66% are seen a single time; around 3.5% belongs to the top ten. V shed 4 bases, J shed 10 bases, and the junction held 6 bases outside the gene matches. The length of the CDR3 is 15 residues. From germline, CDR1 is SGHRS and CDR2 YFSETQ. The sample comes from a study of cytomegalovirus exposure and HLA in healthy donors. Background on the study: Membership in the Caucasian-associated ancestry cluster was found for 81% of roughly 400 genotyped donors.

Study outcomes and limitations: Reportedly, a later analysis found an Asian-associated ancestry cluster had fewer N-insertions than the roughly 700-donor mean. Some highly shared sequence variants likely arose as a pipeline artifact. Reports indicate that TCR beta sequences accurately predicted the HLA-A and HLA-B alleles of most subjects.

The chain joins TRBV5-1 to TRBJ2-1; 15 bases fit TRBD2. The sequence derives from a woman aged 45-65 years in good health and CMV-seronegative. The sample was PBMCs. The CDR3, as DNA: TGCGCCAGCAGCCCTGGACTAGCGGGGGGGCTCGAGCAGTTCTTC. Translated: CASSPGLAGGLEQFF.